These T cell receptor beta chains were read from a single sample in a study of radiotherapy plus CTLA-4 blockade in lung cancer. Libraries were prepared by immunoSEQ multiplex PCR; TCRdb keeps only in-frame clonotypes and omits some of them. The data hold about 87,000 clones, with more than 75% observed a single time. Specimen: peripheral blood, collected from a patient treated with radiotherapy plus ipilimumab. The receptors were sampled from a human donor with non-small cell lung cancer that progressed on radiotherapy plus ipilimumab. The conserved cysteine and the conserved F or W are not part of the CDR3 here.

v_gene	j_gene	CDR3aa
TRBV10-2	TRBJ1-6	ASSELPEPNSPLH
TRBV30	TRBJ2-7	AWSTAYFSYEQY
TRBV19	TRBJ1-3	ASKLESENTIY
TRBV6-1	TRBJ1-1	ASGERPGTEAF
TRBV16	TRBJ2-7	ASSQGDDAKAGQY
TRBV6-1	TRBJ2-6	ASSEAERPGANVLT
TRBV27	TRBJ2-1	ASSALAPSSYNEQF
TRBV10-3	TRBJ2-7	AISDPGTVPYEQY
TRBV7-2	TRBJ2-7	ASGLSSGYEQY
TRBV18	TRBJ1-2	ASSPPNTGGSHYGYT
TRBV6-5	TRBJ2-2	ASSYGSGGNTGELF
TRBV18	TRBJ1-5	ASSPATGGAGNQPQH
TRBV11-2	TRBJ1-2	ASSPQGNYGYT
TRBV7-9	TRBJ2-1	ASSLALGDRGYNEQF
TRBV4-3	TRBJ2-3	ASSRRRGMMDTQY
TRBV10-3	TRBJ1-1	AISESGGSNTEAF
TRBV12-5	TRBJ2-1	ASGVPINNEQF
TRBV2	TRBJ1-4	ASSESRLNEKLF
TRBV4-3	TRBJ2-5	ASSLDRAVRETQY
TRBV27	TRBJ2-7	ASSLKDAAPYEQY
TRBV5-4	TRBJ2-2	ASSSSNRGLGTGELF
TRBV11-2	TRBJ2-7	ASSLLTGAGYEQY
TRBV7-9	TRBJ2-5	ASSSGETQY